These T cell receptor beta chains were read from a single sample in a study of blood T cell repertoires in COVID-19. The table came from immunoSEQ multiplex PCR; TCRdb's copy has only in-frame clones and leaves some out. The sample lists 250,000 to 350,000 clones, about 88% seen once, with around an eighth in the top ten. Sequenced material: peripheral blood. The receptor set was obtained from an older woman with acute or convalescent COVID-19. Both conserved end residues are part of each CDR3. Fields, in order: V gene, D gene, CDR3 protein. D genes are given only for firm matches.

>TRBV7-3|-
CASSPAGGRPGELFF
>TRBV19|-
CASSAQGLRSGANVLTF
>TRBV19|TRBD2
CASIGLVGTYNEQFF
>TRBV6-6|TRBD2
CASSPGTSGVYEQYF
>TRBV14|-
CASRGYREAFF
>TRBV5-1|-
CASSQTALNSNQPQHF
>TRBV4-2|-
CASSQLGGLGEKLFF
>TRBV5-1|-
CASSLEPLPNSPLHF
>TRBV7-2|-
CASSPAGGPLTEAFF
>TRBV28|TRBD1
CASSSRDRGSGNTIYF
>TRBV5-5|-
CASSLERGNYGYTF
>TRBV9|-
CASSPQAARQSYGYTF
>TRBV6-4|-
CASRRGWGLANQPQHF
>TRBV7-8|-
CASSPRKYYQPRQRENTIYF
>TRBV3-1/TRBV3-2|-
CASSPGRVSVQAFF
>TRBV5-1|TRBD1
CASSDAGTGGMETQYF
>TRBV28|TRBD2
CASSGTSGRLTDTQYF
>TRBV14|-
CASSGGTEAFF
>TRBV19|TRBD2
CASSTWTSGRKDTQYF
>TRBV28|-
CARDSYSGNTIYF
>TRBV4-1|TRBD1
CASSPRQGSQPQHF
>TRBV14|TRBD1
CASSHDRVGNTEAFF
>TRBV7-2|TRBD2
CASSWGLAGGLEEQYF
>TRBV19|TRBD1
CASRRDRGFSSYNEQFF
>TRBV6-2/TRBV6-3|TRBD1
CASSLQGTVGELFF
>TRBV2|TRBD1
CASSDRDRVGEKLFF
>TRBV5-1|TRBD1
CASTGQQNYGYTF
>TRBV28|-
CASSLSGQMNTEAFF
>TRBV6-1|TRBD1
CASSDRGRYSPLHF
>TRBV5-4|TRBD1
CASSSGTGQVNEQFF
>TRBV27|-
CASRRDFQETQYF
>TRBV18|-
CASSPNSGEKLFF
>TRBV18|-
CASSPPKTGMGNYGYTF
>TRBV14|-
CASSHRANTGELFF
>TRBV7-9|TRBD1
CASRSPELRGRGDTQYF
>TRBV7-8|TRBD1
CASSLASHLAHRGPDYGYTF